The 14 T cell receptor beta chains given below trace back to one sample, sequenced in a study of T cells of healthy individuals. From the 5' RACE reads, TCRdb called clonotypes with MiXCR, one entry per CDR3 protein. The repertoire has around 98,000 distinct CDR3 sequences, around 17% of them found once; the top ten carry about 6.2%. These receptors originate from a human donor in good health.

The V gene is TRBV21-1, the J gene TRBJ2-7; whether TRBD2, the table's D call, matches the DNA was not checked. TRBV21-1 is an annotated pseudogene. The CDR3 is 15 amino acids. CDR3 protein: CASSKGNSEGEEQYF. In DNA, the CDR3 is TGTGCCAGCAGCAAAGGAAATTCGGAGGGAGAAGAGCAGTACTTC.

This chain links TRBV2 with TRBJ2-1, with 8 bases aligning to TRBD1. With 10 bases clipped from V and 4 bases from J, the junction kept 6 bases outside the gene matches. From germline, CDR1 is SNHLY and CDR2 FYNNEI. This CDR3 is 13 amino acids long. CDR3: CATGGGIYNEQFF. DNA of the CDR3: TGTGCCACAGGGGGCGGGATTTACAATGAGCAGTTCTTC.

This chain connects TRBV4-2 to TRBJ1-3; D unclear. This CDR3 comprises 15 residues. V was cut by 1 base and J by 3 bases, with 10 bases left in between. Germline loops: CDR1 LGHNA, CDR2 YNFKEQ. CDR3 region: CASSQVGSGGNTIYF. CDR3 coding DNA: TGTGCCAGCAGCCAAGTCGGGTCGGGTGGAAACACCATATATTTT.

This clonotype was picked up many times. The chain employs TRBV28 and TRBJ2-7, with D perhaps matching TRBD1 or TRBD2 (5 bases each). In germline, CDR1 is MDHEN, CDR2 SYDVKM. The CDR3 runs 14 residues. With 3 bases removed from V and 0 bases from J, the gap between germline ends came to 9 bases. The CDR3 protein is CASSFAGSSYEQYF. As DNA, the CDR3 is TGTGCCAGCAGTTTCGCAGGGAGCTCCTACGAGCAGTACTTC.

The V call is TRBV7-3, the J call TRBJ2-5; 14 bases are a match to TRBD2. This CDR3 region has 17 residues. V trimming: 5 bases; J trimming: 4 bases; junction bases outside the gene matches: 9. The germline V gene encodes CDR1 SGHTA and CDR2 FQGTGA. The CDR3 region is CASSRGLAGERRETQYF. CDR3 DNA sequence: TGTGCCAGCAGCAGGGGACTAGCGGGAGAAAGGAGAGAGACCCAGTACTTC.

The chain carries TRBV6-2 or TRBV6-3 and TRBJ1-1; unclear D gene. Germline V gene lookup returns CDR1 MNHEY and CDR2 SVGEGT. Deletions cut 7 bases from V and 2 bases from J, with 17 bases between. The CDR3 totals 15 residues. CDR3 DNA sequence: TGTGCCAGCAATTCTGGGATGGGCGGTAACACTGAAGCTTTCTTT. Translated, it gives CASNSGMGGNTEAFF.

The table lists this clonotype with a few counts. The gene calls are TRBV7-9 and TRBJ2-3; 8 bases agree with TRBD1. The germline V gene has CDR1 SEHNR and CDR2 FQNEAQ (reference sequence). The CDR3 runs 11 residues. V was clipped by 7 bases and J by 9 bases; unmatched bases: 3. The CDR3 coding sequence is TGTGCCAGCACCAGGACAGGGACGCAGTATTTT. It is translated as CASTRTGTQYF.

This rearrangement joins TRBV10-3 to TRBJ2-7; 7 bases fit TRBD1. The trim removed 5 bases at V and 3 bases at J, leaving 7 bases unmatched. Per the germline V gene, CDR1 is ENHRY and CDR2 is SYGVKD. This CDR3 has 14 amino acids. CDR3 residues: CAISLQRDSYEQYF. The CDR3 DNA sequence: TGTGCCATCAGTCTCCAAAGGGACAGCTACGAGCAGTACTTC.

This clonotype has a handful of counts. The chain combines TRBV18 with TRBJ1-1; 7 bases align to TRBD1. This CDR3 has 12 amino acids. Germline V gene data show CDR1 as KGHSH and CDR2 as LQKENI. V was clipped by 2 bases and J by 7 bases; unmatched bases: 1. CDR3 DNA sequence: TGTGCCAGCTCACCAGGGACAGATGAAGCTTTCTTT. Translating it yields CASSPGTDEAFF.

The chain couples TRBV28 to TRBJ1-2; D remains unclear. V lost 2 bases to trimming and J lost 8 bases, with 15 bases between them. The germline gives CDR1 MDHEN, CDR2 SYDVKM. CDR3 length: 14 residues. As DNA, the CDR3 is TGTGCCAGCAGTTTAGTGAAAGGCCAGAACGGCTACACCTTC. Translation gives CASSLVKGQNGYTF.

This clonotype appeared a few times. The rearrangement joins TRBV7-3 to TRBJ2-3, with D perhaps TRBD2 (5 bases). Germline V gene lookup returns CDR1 SGHTA and CDR2 FQGTGA. Trimming pared 5 bases from V and 5 bases from J, leaving 20 bases between. The CDR3 is 16 residues long. The CDR3 DNA is TGTGCCAGCAGCCCTGAGGCTTCCGCGGGCTTAGATACGCAGTATTTT. Its protein is CASSPEASAGLDTQYF.

The DNA for the CDR3 is TGTGCCAGCAGCCAAGATCCGAAGGGCATCGGCGGCTACACCTTC. Amino acids: CASSQDPKGIGGYTF. The rearrangement uses TRBV4-2 and TRBJ1-2; no clear D. V lost 0 bases and J lost 8, with 16 bases in between. This CDR3 comprises 15 residues. CDR1 and CDR2 (germline): LGHNA, YNFKEQ.

The V and J genes are TRBV6-2 or TRBV6-3 and TRBJ2-1; D is uncertain. The V gene lost 3 bases and the J gene lost 4 bases, with 13 bases spanning the gap. The germline V gene has CDR1 MNHEY and CDR2 SVGEGT. The CDR3 is made up of 15 amino acids. The CDR3 sequence is CASSYTDNPYNEQFF. CDR3 DNA sequence: TGTGCCAGCAGTTATACAGACAATCCTTACAATGAGCAGTTCTTC.

This clonotype came up a few times. V gene TRBV19 combines with J gene TRBJ2-3; 9 bases match TRBD2. Germline CDR1 LNHDA, CDR2 SQIVND (reference sequence). CDR3 length: 15 amino acids. Trimming took 2 bases from V and 1 from J; bases not matched to a gene: 1. CDR3 loop: CASSIIAGGTDTQYF. The CDR3 coding sequence is TGTGCCAGTAGTATAATAGCGGGGGGCACAGATACGCAGTATTTT.